This T cell receptor beta chain was captured in a study of response to subunit inactivated influenza vaccine. Findings of the study overall: New T cells are recruited in small numbers by each seasonal influenza vaccination, according to the authors' suggestion.

Via MiXCR, TCRdb re-called the RT-PCR reads, giving one row per CDR3 protein. This sample carries roughly 790,000 distinct CDR3 sequences, about 20% of them seen once, and the ten largest clones take around 9.6%. This clonotype has only a few counts. Its specificity is unknown. V was clipped by 5 bases and J by 6 bases; unmatched bases: 8. The germline gives CDR1 MDHEN, CDR2 SYDVKM. The CDR3 spans 15 residues. Sequences were derived from PBMCs from blood, sampled 4 to 6 days after vaccination. The chain joins TRBV28 to TRBJ2-2; 8 bases map to TRBD1. The clonotype originates from a man between 50 and 59 years old who received an inactivated influenza vaccine. The CDR3 here is CASSPRGRMAGELFF. CDR3 coding DNA: TGTGCCAGCAGTCCCAGGGGGCGGATGGCCGGGGAGCTGTTTTTT.